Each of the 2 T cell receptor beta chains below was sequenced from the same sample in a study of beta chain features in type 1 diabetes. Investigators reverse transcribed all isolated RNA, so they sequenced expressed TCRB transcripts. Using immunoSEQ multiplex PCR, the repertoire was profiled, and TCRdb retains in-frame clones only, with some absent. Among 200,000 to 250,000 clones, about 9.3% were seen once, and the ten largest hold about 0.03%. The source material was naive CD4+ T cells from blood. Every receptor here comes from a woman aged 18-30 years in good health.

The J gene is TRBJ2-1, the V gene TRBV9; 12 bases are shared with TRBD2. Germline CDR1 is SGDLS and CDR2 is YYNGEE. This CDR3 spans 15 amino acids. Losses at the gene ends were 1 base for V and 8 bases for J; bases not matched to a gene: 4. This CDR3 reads CASSVRLAGGYEQFF. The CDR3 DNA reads TGTGCCAGCAGCGTAAGGCTAGCGGGAGGGTATGAGCAGTTCTTC.

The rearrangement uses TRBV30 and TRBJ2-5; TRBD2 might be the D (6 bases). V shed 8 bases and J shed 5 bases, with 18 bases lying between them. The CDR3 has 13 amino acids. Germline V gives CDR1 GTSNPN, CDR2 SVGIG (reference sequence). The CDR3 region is CAGTETRGETQYF. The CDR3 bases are TGTGCCGGTACTGAAACCCGGGGGGAGACCCAGTACTTC. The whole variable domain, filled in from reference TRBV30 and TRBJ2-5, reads SQTIHQWPATLVQPVGSPLSLECTVEGTSNPNLYWYRQAAGRGLQLLFYSVGIGQISSEVPQNLSASRPQDRQFILSSKKLLLSDSGFYLCAGTETRGETQYFGPGTRLLVL.